Listed below are T cell receptor beta chains from one sample, sequenced in a study of cytomegalovirus exposure and HLA in healthy donors. The method was immunoSEQ multiplex PCR; TCRdb's version includes in-frame clones alone and lacks a portion of them. The data show about 140,000 clones, 85% to 90% seen once. Sequenced input: PBMCs. The receptors come from a man aged 18 to 29 in good health and CMV-seronegative. CDR3s include the opening cysteine and the closing phenylalanine or tryptophan. D genes are given only for firm matches.

TRBV13	TRBJ2-7	TRBD2	TGTGCCAGCACCCAGGCGACTAGCGGGGATATCTACGAGCAGTACTTC	CASTQATSGDIYEQYF
TRBV4-1	TRBJ1-5	NA	TGCGCCAGCAGCCAAGCCGGACAGCTATTTAGCAATCAGCCCCAGCATTTT	CASSQAGQLFSNQPQHF
TRBV6-5	TRBJ2-2	NA	TGTGCCAGCAGACCTAGGACGGGAACCGGGGAGCTGTTTTTT	CASRPRTGTGELFF
TRBV27	TRBJ2-7	NA	TGTGCCAGCAGCTACAGGACATCCTACGAGCAGTACTTC	CASSYRTSYEQYF
TRBV7-2	TRBJ1-4	TRBD1	TGTGCCAGCAGCACCCGACAGGGTCTTGTCGAAAAACTGTTTTTT	CASSTRQGLVEKLFF
TRBV28	TRBJ2-7	TRBD1	TGTGCCAGCAGTTTTCCGGACAGGCACGAGCAGTACTTC	CASSFPDRHEQYF
TRBV6-4	TRBJ2-5	TRBD2	TGTGCCACCTCGCCCCTAGCGGGGGACCAAGAGACCCAGTACTTC	CATSPLAGDQETQYF
TRBV6-4	TRBJ2-1	TRBD1	TGTGCCAGCAGTCCCGGGACAGGGGGCGCATCCAATGAGCAGTTCTTC	CASSPGTGGASNEQFF
TRBV6-1	TRBJ2-2	NA	TGTGCCAGCAGCGCCCTCGGGGCCGGGGAGCTGTTTTTT	CASSALGAGELFF
TRBV19	TRBJ1-1	TRBD1	TGTGCCAGTAGCAAGAAACGGGACAGTAGGAACACTGAAGCTTTCTTT	CASSKKRDSRNTEAFF
TRBV5-1	TRBJ1-1	NA	TGCGCCAGCAGCTTGCAGGGGTTAGACACTGAAGCTTTCTTT	CASSLQGLDTEAFF